The clone carrying this TCR beta chain has ten or more counts. Its antigen is as yet unknown. Diagnoses used clinical symptoms, serum thyroxine and TRAb, thyroid ultrasound and orbital computed tomography. Using around 10 ml of fresh peripheral blood, PBMCs were prepared. Looked up from germline, CDR1 is SNHLY and CDR2 is FYNNEI. V was trimmed by 10 bases and J by 5 bases, leaving 23 bases between them. This CDR3 comprises 15 residues. The sample is drawn from a study of T cells in Graves' hyperthyroidism and ophthalmopathy. About the research overall: Peripheral blood samples were taken at initial diagnosis, prior to any treatment. Study-wide results and limits: A 13 V-J signature model discriminated ophthalmopathy versus stable hyperthyroidism.

From RNA transcripts, TCR beta CDR3 regions were amplified. A first-round RT-PCR of the TCR CDR3 used the HTBI primer set. TCRdb ran MiXCR on the multiplex PCR reads and lists one entry per CDR3 protein. Counted here are around 500,000 distinct CDR3 sequences, roughly 22% occurring once; the ten biggest clones make up 49%. The chain carries TRBV2 and TRBJ2-5; D may be TRBD1 (6 bases). Source material: blood. This receptor was obtained from a woman between 70 and 85 years old with Graves' ophthalmopathy. The CDR3 sequence is CAIQPAGRGRETQYF. In nucleotides, the CDR3 is TGTGCCATCCAGCCCGCGGGCAGGGGTAGGGAGACCCAGTACTTC.